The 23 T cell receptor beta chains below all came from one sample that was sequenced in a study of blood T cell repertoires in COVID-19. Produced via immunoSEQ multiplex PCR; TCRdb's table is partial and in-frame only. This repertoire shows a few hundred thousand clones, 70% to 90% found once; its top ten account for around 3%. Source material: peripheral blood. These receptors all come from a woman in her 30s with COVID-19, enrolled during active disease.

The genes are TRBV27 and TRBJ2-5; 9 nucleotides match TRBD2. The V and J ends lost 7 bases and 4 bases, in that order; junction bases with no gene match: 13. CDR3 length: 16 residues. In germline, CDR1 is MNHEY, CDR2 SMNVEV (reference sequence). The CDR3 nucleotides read TGTGCCAGCACCAAGAGGGCTAGCGGGGATCTAGAGACCCAGTACTTC. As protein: CASTKRASGDLETQYF.

CDR3 protein: CAWSVGTGQQPQHF. The CDR3 DNA reads as TGTGCCTGGAGTGTAGGGACAGGGCAACAGCCCCAGCATTTT. The V call is TRBV30, the J call TRBJ1-5, with 9 bases lining up with TRBD1. The germline CDR1 and CDR2 sequences are GTSNPN and SVGIG (reference sequence). This CDR3 has 14 amino acids. V lost 0 bases to trimming and J lost 7 bases; unmatched junction nucleotides: 4.

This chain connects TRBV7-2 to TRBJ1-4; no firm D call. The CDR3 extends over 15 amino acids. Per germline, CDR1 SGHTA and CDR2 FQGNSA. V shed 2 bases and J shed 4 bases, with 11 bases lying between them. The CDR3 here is CASSLQRAGNEKLFF. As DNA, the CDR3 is TGTGCCAGCAGCTTACAGAGGGCGGGTAATGAAAAACTGTTTTTT.

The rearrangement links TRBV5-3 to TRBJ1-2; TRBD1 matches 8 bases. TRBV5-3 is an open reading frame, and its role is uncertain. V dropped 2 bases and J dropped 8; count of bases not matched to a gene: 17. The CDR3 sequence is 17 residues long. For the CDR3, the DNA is TGTGCCAGAAGCTTCCGATCTCCGTCCGGACAGGGTATCGGCTACACCTTC. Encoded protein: CARSFRSPSGQGIGYTF.

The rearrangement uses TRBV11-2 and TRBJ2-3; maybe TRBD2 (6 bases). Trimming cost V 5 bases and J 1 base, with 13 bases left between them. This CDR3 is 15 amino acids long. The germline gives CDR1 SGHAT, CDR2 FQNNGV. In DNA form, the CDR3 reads TGTGCCAGCAGCCGTCCCCCGGGGGGCACAGATACGCAGTATTTT. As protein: CASSRPPGGTDTQYF.

In DNA form, the CDR3 reads TGTGCCAGCAGCGTAGCCCCCTCACTAGCGGGGGCCTACAATGAGCAGTTCTTC. Its protein is CASSVAPSLAGAYNEQFF. The rearrangement uses TRBV9 and TRBJ2-1; 11 bases are a match to TRBD2. V trimming: 0 bases; J trimming: 2 bases; junction bases outside the gene matches: 7. Per germline, CDR1 SGDLS and CDR2 YYNGEE. CDR3 size: 18 residues.

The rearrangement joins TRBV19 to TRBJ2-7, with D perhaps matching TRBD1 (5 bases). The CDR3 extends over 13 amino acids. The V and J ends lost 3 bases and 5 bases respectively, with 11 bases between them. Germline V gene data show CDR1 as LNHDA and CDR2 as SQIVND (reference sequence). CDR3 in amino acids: CASSITGSNEQYV. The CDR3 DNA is TGTGCCAGTAGTATCACAGGATCCAACGAGCAGTACGTC.

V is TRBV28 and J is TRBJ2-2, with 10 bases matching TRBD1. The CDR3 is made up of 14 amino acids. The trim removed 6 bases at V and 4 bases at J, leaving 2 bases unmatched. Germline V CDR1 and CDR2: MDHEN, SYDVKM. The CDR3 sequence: CASRRTGGTGELFF. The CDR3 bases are TGTGCCAGCAGGCGGACAGGGGGCACCGGGGAGCTGTTTTTT.

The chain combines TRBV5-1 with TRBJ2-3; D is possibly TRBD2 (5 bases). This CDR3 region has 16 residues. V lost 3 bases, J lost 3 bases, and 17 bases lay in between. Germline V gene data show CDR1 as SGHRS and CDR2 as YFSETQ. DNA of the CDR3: TGCGCCAGCAGCTCCTCCACTAGTTCCGGGACAGATACGCAGTATTTT. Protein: CASSSSTSSGTDTQYF.

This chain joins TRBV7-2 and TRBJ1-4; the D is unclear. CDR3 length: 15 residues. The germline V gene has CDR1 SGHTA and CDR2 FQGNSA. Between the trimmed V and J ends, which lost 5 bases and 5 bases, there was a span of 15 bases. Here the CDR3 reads CASSRDGLQNEKLFF. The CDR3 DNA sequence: TGTGCCAGCAGCCGTGACGGACTACAGAATGAAAAACTGTTTTTT.

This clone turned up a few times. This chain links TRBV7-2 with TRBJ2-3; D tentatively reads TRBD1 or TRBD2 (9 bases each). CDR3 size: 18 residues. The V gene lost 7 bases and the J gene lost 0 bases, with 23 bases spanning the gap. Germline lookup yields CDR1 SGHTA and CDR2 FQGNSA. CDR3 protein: CASTRGTGLAGSTDTQYF. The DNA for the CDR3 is TGTGCCAGCACACGAGGGACAGGGCTAGCGGGAAGCACAGATACGCAGTATTTT.

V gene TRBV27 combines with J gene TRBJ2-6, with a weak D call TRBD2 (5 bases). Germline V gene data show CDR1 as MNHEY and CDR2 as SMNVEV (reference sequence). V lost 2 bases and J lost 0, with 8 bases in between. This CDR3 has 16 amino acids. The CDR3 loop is CASSLAGLSGANVLTF. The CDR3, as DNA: TGTGCCAGCAGTTTAGCAGGACTCTCTGGGGCCAACGTCCTGACTTTC.

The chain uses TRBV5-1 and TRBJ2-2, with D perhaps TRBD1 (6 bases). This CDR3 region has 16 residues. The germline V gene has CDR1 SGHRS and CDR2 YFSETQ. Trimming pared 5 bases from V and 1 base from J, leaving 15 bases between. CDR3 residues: CASSMGAGMNTGELFF. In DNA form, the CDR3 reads TGCGCCAGCAGTATGGGGGCGGGTATGAACACCGGGGAGCTGTTTTTT. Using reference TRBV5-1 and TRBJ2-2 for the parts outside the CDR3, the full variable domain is KAGVTQTPRYLIKTRGQQVTLSCSPISGHRSVSWYQQTPGQGLQFLFEYFSETQRNKGNFPGRFSGRQFSNSRSEMNVSTLELGDSALYLCASSMGAGMNTGELFFGEGSRLTVL.

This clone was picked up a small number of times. The CDR3 DNA follows: TGCGCCAGCAGCCGGGTCACAGATACGCAGTATTTT. Protein sequence: CASSRVTDTQYF. The chain is built from TRBV5-1 and TRBJ2-3; D call uncertain. The CDR3 has 12 residues. Germline CDR1 reads SGHRS; CDR2 reads YFSETQ. The V end lost 4 bases, the J end lost 2 bases, and 5 bases lay between the germline ends.

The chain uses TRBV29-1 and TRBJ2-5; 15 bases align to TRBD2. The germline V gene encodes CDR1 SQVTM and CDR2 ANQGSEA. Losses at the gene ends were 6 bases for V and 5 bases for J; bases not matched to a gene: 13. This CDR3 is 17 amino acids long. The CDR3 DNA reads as TGCAGCGTGGGATCCGGGACTAGCGGGAGGAGAGGGGAGACCCAGTACTTC. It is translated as CSVGSGTSGRRGETQYF.

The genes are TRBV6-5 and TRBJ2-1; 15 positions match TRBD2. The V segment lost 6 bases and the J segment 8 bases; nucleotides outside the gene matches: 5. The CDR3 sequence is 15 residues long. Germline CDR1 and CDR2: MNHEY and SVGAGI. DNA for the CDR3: TGTGCCAGCAGCCGGGGACTAGCGGGGGGCGATGAGCAGTTCTTC. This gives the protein CASSRGLAGGDEQFF.

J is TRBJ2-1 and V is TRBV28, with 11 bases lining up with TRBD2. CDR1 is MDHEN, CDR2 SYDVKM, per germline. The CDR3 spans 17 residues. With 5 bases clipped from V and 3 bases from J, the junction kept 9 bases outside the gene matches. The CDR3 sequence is CASSLRTSGPRYNEQFF. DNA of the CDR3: TGTGCCAGCAGTCTGCGGACTAGCGGGCCTCGCTACAATGAGCAGTTCTTC. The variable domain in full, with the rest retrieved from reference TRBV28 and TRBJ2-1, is DVKVTQSSRYLVKRTGEKVFLECVQDMDHENMFWYRQDPGLGLRLIYFSYDVKMKEKGDIPEGYSVSREKKERFSLILESASTNQTSMYLCASSLRTSGPRYNEQFFGPGTRLTVL.

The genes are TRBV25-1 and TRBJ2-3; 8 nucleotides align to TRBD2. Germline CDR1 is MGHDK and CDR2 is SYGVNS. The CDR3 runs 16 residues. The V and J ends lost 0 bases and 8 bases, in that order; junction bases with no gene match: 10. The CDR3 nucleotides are TGTGCCAGCAGTGAATACATGCTAGCGGGCCCCGGTACGCAGTATTTT. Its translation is CASSEYMLAGPGTQYF.

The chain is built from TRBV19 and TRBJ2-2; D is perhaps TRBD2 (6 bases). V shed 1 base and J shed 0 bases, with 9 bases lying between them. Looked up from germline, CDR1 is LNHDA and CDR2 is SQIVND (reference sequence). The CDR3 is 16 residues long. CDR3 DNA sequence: TGTGCCAGTAGTATAGTGGCGGGAACGAACACCGGGGAGCTGTTTTTT. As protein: CASSIVAGTNTGELFF.

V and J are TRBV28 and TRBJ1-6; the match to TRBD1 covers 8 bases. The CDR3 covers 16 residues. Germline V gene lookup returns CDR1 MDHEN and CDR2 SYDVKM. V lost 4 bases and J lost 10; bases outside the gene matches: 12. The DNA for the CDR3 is TGTGCCAGCAGTTCCCAGGGGGCGCGAAACAGATCACCCCTCCACTTT. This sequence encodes CASSSQGARNRSPLHF.

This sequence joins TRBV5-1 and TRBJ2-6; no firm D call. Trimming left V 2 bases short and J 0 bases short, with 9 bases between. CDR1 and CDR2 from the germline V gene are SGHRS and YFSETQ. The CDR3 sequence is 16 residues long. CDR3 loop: CASSLLPHSGANVLTF. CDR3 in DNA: TGCGCCAGCAGCTTACTCCCTCACTCTGGGGCCAACGTCCTGACTTTC.

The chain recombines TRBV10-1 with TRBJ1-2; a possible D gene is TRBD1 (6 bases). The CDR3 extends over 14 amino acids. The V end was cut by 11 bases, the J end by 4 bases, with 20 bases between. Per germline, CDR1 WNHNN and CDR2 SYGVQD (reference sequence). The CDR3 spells CAGPDGGLAYGYTF. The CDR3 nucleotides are TGCGCCGGCCCCGACGGGGGGCTGGCCTATGGCTACACCTTC.

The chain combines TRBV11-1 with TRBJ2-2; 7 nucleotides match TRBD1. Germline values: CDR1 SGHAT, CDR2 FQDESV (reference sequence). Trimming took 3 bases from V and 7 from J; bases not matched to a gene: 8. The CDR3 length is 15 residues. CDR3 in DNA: TGTGCCAGCAGCTTGCGCAGGGGGAATAACGGGGAGCTGTTTTTT. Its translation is CASSLRRGNNGELFF.